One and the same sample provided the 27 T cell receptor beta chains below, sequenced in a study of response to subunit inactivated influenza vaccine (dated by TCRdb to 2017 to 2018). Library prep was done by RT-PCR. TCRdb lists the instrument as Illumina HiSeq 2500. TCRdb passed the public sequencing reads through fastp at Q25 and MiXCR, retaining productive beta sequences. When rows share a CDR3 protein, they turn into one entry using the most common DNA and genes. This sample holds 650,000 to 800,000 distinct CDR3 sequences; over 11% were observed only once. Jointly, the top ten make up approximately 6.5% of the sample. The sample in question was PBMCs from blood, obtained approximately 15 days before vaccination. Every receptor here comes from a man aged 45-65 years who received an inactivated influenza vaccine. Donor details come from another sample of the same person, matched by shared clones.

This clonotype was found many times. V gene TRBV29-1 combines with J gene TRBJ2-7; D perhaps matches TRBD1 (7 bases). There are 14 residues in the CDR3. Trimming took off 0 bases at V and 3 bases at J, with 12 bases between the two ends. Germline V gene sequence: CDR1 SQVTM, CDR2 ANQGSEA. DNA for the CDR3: TGCAGCGTTGAAGACAGGGGGGTAGACTACGAGCAGTACTTC. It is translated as CSVEDRGVDYEQYF.

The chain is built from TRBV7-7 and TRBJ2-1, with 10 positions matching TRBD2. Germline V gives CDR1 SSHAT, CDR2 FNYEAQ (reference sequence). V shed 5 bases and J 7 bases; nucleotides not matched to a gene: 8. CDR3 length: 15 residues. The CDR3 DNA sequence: TGTGCCAGCAGCCCATCTAGCGGGAGCTTAAATGAGCAGTTCTTC. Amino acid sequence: CASSPSSGSLNEQFF.

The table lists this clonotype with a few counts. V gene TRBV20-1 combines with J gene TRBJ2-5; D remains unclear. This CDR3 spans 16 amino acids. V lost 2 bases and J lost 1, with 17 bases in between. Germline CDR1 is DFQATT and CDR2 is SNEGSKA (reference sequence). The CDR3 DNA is TGCAGTGCTAGACTGCAACTGCGACCAGCCCAAGAGACCCAGTACTTC. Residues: CSARLQLRPAQETQYF.

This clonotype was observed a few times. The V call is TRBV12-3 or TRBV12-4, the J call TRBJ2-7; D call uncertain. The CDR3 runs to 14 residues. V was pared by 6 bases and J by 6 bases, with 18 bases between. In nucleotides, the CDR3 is TGTGCCAGCAGCCCCCAGGTAGTTGCCACCGAGCAGTACTTC. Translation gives CASSPQVVATEQYF.

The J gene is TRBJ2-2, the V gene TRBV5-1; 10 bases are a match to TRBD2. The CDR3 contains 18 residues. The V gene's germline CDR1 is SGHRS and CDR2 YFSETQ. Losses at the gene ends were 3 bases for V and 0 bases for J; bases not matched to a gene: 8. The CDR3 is CASSSKQSGRANTGELFF. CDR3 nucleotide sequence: TGCGCCAGCAGCTCCAAACAAAGCGGGAGGGCGAACACCGGGGAGCTGTTTTTT.

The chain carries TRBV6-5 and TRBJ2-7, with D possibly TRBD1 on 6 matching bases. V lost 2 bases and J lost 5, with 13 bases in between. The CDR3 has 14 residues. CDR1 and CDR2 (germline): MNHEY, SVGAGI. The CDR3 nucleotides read TGTGCCAGCAGTTACGGGAACAGGGCTGACGAGCAGTACTTC. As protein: CASSYGNRADEQYF.

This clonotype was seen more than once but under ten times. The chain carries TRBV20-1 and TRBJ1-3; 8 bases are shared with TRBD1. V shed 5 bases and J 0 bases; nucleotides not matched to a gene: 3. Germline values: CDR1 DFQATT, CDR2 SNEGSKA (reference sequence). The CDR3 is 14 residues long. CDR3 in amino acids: CSAPDRASGNTIYF. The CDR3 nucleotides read TGCAGTGCTCCGGACAGGGCCTCTGGAAACACCATATATTTT.

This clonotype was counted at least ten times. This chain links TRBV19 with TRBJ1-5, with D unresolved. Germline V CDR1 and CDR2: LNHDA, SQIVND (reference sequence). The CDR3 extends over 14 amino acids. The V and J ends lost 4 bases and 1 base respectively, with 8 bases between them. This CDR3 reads CASSRPVSNQPQHF. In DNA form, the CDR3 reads TGTGCCAGTAGTAGGCCGGTGAGCAATCAGCCCCAGCATTTT.

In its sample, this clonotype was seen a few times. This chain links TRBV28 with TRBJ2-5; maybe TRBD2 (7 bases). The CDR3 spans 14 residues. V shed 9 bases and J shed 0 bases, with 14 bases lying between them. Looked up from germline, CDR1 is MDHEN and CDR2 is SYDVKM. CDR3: CASGGGVHQETQYF. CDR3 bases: TGTGCCAGTGGGGGGGGCGTTCACCAAGAGACCCAGTACTTC.

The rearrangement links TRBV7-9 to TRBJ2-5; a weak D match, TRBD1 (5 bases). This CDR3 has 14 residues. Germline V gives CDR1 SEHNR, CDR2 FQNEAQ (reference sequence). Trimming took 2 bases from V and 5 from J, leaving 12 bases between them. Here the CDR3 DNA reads TGTGCCAGCAGCTTATTAAGGGGCGCGGAGACCCAGTACTTC. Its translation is CASSLLRGAETQYF.

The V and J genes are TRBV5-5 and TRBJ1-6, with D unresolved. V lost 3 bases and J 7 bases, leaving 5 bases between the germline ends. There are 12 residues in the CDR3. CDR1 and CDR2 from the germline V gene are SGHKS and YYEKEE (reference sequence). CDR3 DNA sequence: TGTGCCAGCAGCTACGGGAATTCACCCCTCCACTTT. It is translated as CASSYGNSPLHF.

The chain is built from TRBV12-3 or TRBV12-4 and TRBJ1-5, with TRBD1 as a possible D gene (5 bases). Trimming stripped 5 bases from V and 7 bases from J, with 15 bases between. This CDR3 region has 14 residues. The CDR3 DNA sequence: TGTGCCAGCAGTCCCGGGACGGACCCCCAGCCCCAGCATTTT. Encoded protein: CASSPGTDPQPQHF.

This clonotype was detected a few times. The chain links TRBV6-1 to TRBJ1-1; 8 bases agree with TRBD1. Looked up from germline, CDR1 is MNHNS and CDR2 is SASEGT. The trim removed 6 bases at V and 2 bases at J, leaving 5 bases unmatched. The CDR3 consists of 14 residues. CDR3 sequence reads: CASRLGQGNTEAFF. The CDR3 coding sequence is TGTGCCAGCAGACTAGGACAGGGTAACACTGAAGCTTTCTTT.

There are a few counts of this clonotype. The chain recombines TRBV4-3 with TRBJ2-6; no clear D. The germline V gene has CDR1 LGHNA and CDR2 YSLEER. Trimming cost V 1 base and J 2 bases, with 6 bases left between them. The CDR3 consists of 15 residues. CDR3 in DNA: TGCGCCAGCAGCCAAGGAACACCTGGGGCCAACGTCCTGACTTTC. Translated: CASSQGTPGANVLTF.

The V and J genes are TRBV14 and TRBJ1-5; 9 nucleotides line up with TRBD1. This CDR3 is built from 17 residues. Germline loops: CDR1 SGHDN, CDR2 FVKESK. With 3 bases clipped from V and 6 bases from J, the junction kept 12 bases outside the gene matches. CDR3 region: CASSHGTGNWLGQPQHF. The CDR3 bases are TGTGCCAGCAGCCACGGGACAGGGAACTGGTTGGGTCAGCCCCAGCATTTT.

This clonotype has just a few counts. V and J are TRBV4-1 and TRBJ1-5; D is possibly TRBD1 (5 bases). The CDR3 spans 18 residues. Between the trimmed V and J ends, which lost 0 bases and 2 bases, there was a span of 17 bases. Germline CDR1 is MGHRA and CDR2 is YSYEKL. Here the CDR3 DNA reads TGCGCCAGCAGCCAAGATTGGCGGCCCGACAGTGGCAATCAGCCCCAGCATTTT. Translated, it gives CASSQDWRPDSGNQPQHF.

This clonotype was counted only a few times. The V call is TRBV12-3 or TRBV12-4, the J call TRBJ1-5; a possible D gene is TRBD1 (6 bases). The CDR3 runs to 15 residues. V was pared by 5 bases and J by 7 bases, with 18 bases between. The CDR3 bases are TGTGCCAGCAGTCGGGGGCCCCTTTCGTGGCAGCCCCAGCATTTT. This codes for CASSRGPLSWQPQHF.

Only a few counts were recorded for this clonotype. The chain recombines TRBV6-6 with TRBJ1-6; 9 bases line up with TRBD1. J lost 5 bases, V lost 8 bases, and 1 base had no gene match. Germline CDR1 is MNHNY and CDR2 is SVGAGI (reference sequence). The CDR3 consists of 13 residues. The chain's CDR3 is CASRTGDNSPLHF. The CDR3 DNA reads TGTGCCAGCCGGACAGGGGATAATTCACCCCTCCACTTT.

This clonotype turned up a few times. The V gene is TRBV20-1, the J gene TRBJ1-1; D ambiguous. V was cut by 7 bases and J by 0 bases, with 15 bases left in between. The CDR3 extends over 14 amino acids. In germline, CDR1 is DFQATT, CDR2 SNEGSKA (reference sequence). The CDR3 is CSVMRFPMNTEAFF. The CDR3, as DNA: TGCAGTGTAATGCGCTTCCCTATGAACACTGAAGCTTTCTTT.

The CDR3 here is CASSLAAGLTDTQYF. The CDR3 region has the DNA TGTGCCAGCAGCTTAGCAGCGGGGTTAACAGATACGCAGTATTTT. This chain joins TRBV7-2 and TRBJ2-3; 7 bases match TRBD2. CDR1 is SGHTA, CDR2 FQGNSA, per germline. The CDR3 has 15 residues. Unmatched junction bases numbered 3, after V lost 0 bases and J lost 3 bases.

The CDR3 DNA follows: TGTGCCAGCAGCCCCCTTTGGATGTACACGGCATTACCTGGAGTCTATGGCTACACCTTC. Translated: CASSPLWMYTALPGVYGYTF. The genes are TRBV14 and TRBJ1-2, with no clear D. CDR3 length: 20 residues. V lost 4 bases, J lost 4 bases, and 31 bases lay in between. Germline V gene data show CDR1 as SGHDN and CDR2 as FVKESK.

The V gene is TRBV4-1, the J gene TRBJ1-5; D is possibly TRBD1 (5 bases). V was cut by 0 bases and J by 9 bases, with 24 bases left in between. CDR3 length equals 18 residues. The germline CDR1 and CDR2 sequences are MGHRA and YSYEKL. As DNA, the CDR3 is TGCGCCAGCAGCCAAGATGTAGGGGCTGGTGGCGGGTGGATGCCCCAGCATTTT. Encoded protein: CASSQDVGAGGGWMPQHF.

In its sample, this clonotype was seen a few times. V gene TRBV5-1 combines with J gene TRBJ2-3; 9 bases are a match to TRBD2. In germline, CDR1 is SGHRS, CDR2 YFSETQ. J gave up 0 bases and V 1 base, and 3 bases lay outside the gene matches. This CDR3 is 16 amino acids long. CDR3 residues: CASSLNLAGSTDTQYF. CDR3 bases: TGCGCCAGCAGCTTGAACCTAGCGGGAAGCACAGATACGCAGTATTTT.

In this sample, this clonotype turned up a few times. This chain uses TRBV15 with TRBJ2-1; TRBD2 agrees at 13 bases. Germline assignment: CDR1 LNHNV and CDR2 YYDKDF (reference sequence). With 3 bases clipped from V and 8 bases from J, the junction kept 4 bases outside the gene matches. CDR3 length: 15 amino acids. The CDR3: CATSSTSGRDYEQFF. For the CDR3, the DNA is TGTGCCACCAGCAGTACTAGCGGGAGGGACTATGAGCAGTTCTTC.

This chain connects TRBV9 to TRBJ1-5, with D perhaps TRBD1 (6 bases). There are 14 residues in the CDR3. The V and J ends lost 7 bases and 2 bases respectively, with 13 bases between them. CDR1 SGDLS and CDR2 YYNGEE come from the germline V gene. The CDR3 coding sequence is TGTGCCAGCGGAGGGGGAGCTGGCAATCAGCCCCAGCATTTT. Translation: CASGGGAGNQPQHF.

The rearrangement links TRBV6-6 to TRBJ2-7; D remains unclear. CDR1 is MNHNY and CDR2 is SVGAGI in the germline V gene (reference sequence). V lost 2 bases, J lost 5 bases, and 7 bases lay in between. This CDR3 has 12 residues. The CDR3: CASSYVRNEQYF. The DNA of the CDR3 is TGTGCCAGCAGTTACGTAAGGAACGAGCAGTACTTC.

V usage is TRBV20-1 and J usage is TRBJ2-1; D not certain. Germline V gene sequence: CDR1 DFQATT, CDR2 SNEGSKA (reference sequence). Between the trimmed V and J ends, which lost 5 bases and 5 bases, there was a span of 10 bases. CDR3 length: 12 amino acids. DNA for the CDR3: TGCAGTGCTTGGACCCTCGACAATGAGCAGTTCTTC. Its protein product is CSAWTLDNEQFF.